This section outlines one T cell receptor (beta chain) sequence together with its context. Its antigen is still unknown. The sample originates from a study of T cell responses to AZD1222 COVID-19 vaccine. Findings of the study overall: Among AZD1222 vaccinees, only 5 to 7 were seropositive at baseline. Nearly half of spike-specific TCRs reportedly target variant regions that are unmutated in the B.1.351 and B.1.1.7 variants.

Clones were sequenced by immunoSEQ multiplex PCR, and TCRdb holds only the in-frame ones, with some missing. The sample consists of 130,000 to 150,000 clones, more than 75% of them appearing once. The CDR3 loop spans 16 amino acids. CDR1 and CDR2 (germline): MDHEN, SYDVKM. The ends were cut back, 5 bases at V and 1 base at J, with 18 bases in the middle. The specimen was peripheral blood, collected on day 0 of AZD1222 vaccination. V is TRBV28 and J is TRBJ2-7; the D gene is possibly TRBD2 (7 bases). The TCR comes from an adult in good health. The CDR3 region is CASSPYREGKSYEQYF. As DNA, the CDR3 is TGTGCCAGCAGTCCATACAGGGAGGGGAAATCCTACGAGCAGTACTTC.